Shown below are 22 T cell receptor beta chains from a single sample sequenced in a study of monozygotic twins with inflammatory bowel disease. After re-calling the 5' RACE reads, TCRdb lists one entry per CDR3 protein, DNA absent. This listing includes some 440,000 distinct CDR3 sequences. The sample comprised blood. The receptor set was obtained from a human donor with ulcerative colitis or Crohn's disease, or a healthy co-twin of an affected twin (not recorded which).

V is TRBV4-3 and J is TRBJ2-3. Germline V gene lookup returns CDR1 LGHNA and CDR2 YSLEER. CDR3 size: 13 residues. The CDR3 reads CASSPWTHDTQYF.

The chain joins TRBV6-5 to TRBJ1-1. This CDR3 is 13 amino acids long. In germline, CDR1 is MNHEY, CDR2 SVGAGI. The CDR3 sequence: CASSSSQNTEAFF.

The chain couples TRBV2 to TRBJ2-1; TCRdb picks TRBD1, but there is no DNA to check that call. The CDR3 extends over 15 amino acids. Germline CDR1 reads SNHLY; CDR2 reads FYNNEI. The CDR3 sequence is CASPRQTSSYNEQFF.

The V and J genes are TRBV28 and TRBJ2-7. CDR1 is MDHEN, CDR2 SYDVKM, per germline. CDR3 length: 12 amino acids. CDR3: CASSRRSYEQYF.

This chain links TRBV20-1 with TRBJ2-1; the D call of TRBD2 rests on TCRdb alone, since no DNA is present to check it. Per the germline V gene, CDR1 is DFQATT and CDR2 is SNEGSKA (reference sequence). The CDR3 is 15 residues long. This CDR3 is CSARFSGVIYNEQFF.

The chain uses TRBV12-3 or TRBV12-4 and TRBJ2-1; the D call from TCRdb, TRBD1, cannot be confirmed without DNA. There are 12 residues in the CDR3. The CDR3 loop is CASSPGGVEQFF.

The chain uses TRBV5-1 and TRBJ2-2. In germline, CDR1 is SGHRS, CDR2 YFSETQ. The CDR3 totals 16 residues. CDR3 protein: CASSVTGVSEPGELFF.

The chain carries TRBV25-1 and TRBJ2-2; TCRdb reports TRBD1, a call that lacks DNA to check it against. Germline CDR1 is MGHDK and CDR2 is SYGVNS. The CDR3 extends over 17 amino acids. The CDR3 protein is CASSEPDRELFTGELFF.

V and J are TRBV5-1 and TRBJ2-2; the TRBD1 assignment by TCRdb is unverifiable without DNA. This CDR3 region has 17 residues. Germline CDR1 reads SGHRS; CDR2 reads YFSETQ. CDR3 in amino acids: CASSISRGGVATGELFF.

V is TRBV7-9 and J is TRBJ1-2; the TCRdb D gene call, TRBD1, has no DNA to confirm it. The CDR3 runs to 14 residues. Germline CDR1 reads SEHNR; CDR2 reads FQNEAQ (reference sequence). CDR3 residues: CASSATGVGYGYTF.

The chain links TRBV29-1 to TRBJ2-1; the D gene TCRdb calls, TRBD1, cannot be checked with no DNA. The CDR3 covers 14 residues. The V gene's germline CDR1 is SQVTM and CDR2 ANQGSEA. This CDR3 reads CSVEPGQGRNEQFF.

V gene TRBV12-3 or TRBV12-4 combines with J gene TRBJ1-1. The CDR3 spans 14 residues. The CDR3 loop is CASSRGRTNTEAFF.

The genes are TRBV6-1 and TRBJ1-2. From germline, CDR1 is MNHNS and CDR2 SASEGT. The CDR3 extends over 15 amino acids. CDR3 sequence: CASSPSGTAWSGYTF.

V gene TRBV29-1 combines with J gene TRBJ2-1. The CDR3 totals 12 residues. Germline assignment: CDR1 SQVTM and CDR2 ANQGSEA. CDR3 amino acids: CSVERTVNEQFF.

The rearrangement uses TRBV27 and TRBJ2-7; TCRdb's D call of TRBD2 is untestable without DNA. The germline V gene encodes CDR1 MNHEY and CDR2 SMNVEV (reference sequence). This CDR3 comprises 13 residues. The CDR3: CASSGGLVLEQYF.

The chain employs TRBV7-2 and TRBJ2-7. The CDR3 length is 14 residues. CDR1 and CDR2 (germline): SGHTA, FQGNSA. The chain's CDR3 is CASSLGRQVYEQYF.

The chain is built from TRBV18 and TRBJ1-1. The germline V gene encodes CDR1 KGHSH and CDR2 LQKENI. The CDR3 has 13 amino acids. CDR3: CASSPALDTEAFF.

The V gene is TRBV6-1, the J gene TRBJ1-5; with no DNA, the TCRdb D assignment of TRBD1 cannot be verified. The CDR3 covers 14 residues. Per the germline V gene, CDR1 is MNHNS and CDR2 is SASEGT. The chain's CDR3 is CASSEDRGNQPQHF.

The chain is built from TRBV20-1 and TRBJ1-1. This CDR3 has 13 amino acids. Germline assignment: CDR1 DFQATT and CDR2 SNEGSKA (reference sequence). The CDR3 region is CSARTASNTEAFF.

The V gene is TRBV11-2, the J gene TRBJ2-5; TCRdb lists TRBD2, though no DNA is available to test this call. CDR3 size: 13 residues. Germline V CDR1 and CDR2: SGHAT, FQNNGV. This chain's CDR3 is CASSQLAGETQYF. The variable domain in full, with the rest retrieved from reference TRBV11-2 and TRBJ2-5, is EAGVAQSPRYKIIEKRQSVAFWCNPISGHATLYWYQQILGQGPKLLIQFQNNGVVDDSQLPKDRFSAERLKGVDSTLKIQPAKLEDSAVYLCASSQLAGETQYFGPGTRLLVL.

The rearrangement links TRBV20-1 to TRBJ2-1; as DNA is missing, the TRBD2 call by TCRdb cannot be tested. Germline-derived CDR1 and CDR2 are DFQATT and SNEGSKA (reference sequence). The CDR3 has 13 amino acids. The CDR3 reads CSVGGRGVNEQFF.

The chain's CDR3 is CAWSVQTGLTQYF. The chain combines TRBV30 with TRBJ2-3; the D call from TCRdb, TRBD1, cannot be confirmed without DNA. Germline V gives CDR1 GTSNPN, CDR2 SVGIG (reference sequence). The CDR3 covers 13 residues.